This T cell receptor (beta chain) was found in a study of response to subunit inactivated influenza vaccine. Trimming took off 0 bases at V and 4 bases at J, with 13 bases between the two ends. The CDR3 runs 15 residues. The germline V gene encodes CDR1 SGDLS and CDR2 YYNGEE. Study findings and constraints: T cells newly recruited by each seasonal influenza vaccination are few, the authors suggested.

Using its own MiXCR run on the RT-PCR reads, TCRdb lists one record per CDR3 protein. The sample lists over 400,000 distinct CDR3 sequences, approximately 11% seen once, with about 12% in the top ten. About this clonotype itself: The target antigen is unknown.

The sequence was collected from a man in his fifties who received an inactivated influenza vaccine. V and J are TRBV9 and TRBJ1-2, with a weak D call TRBD1 (5 bases). The sample consisted of PBMCs from blood, taken more than 35 days after vaccination. Here the CDR3 DNA reads TGTGCCAGCAGCGTAGCTCCGGGACCGACCTATGGCTACACCTTC. Translation: CASSVAPGPTYGYTF.